The rows below give T cell receptor beta chains drawn from one sample of a study of human versus mouse CDR3 diversity and MHC coevolution. TCRdb's table, derived via immunoSEQ multiplex PCR, lists solely in-frame clones and lacks some. The sample holds 60,000 to 95,000 clones, about nine tenths seen once. The sample consisted of naive CD4+ T cells from blood. All receptors come from a person aged 25-75 years in good health. Each CDR3 is given with its conserved first and last residue. A D gene is named only where the DNA matches it firmly. Part of the rows lack a size; the others show once, few, many or a class for expanded clones.

TRBV28	TRBJ2-7	-	TRBD2	TGTGCCAGCGGGCCACTAGCGGGACAAAGCTCCTACGAGCAGTACTTC	CASGPLAGQSSYEQYF
TRBV5-1	TRBJ1-3	-	TRBD1	TGCGCCAGCAGCTCGACAGGGTTTTTTGGAAACACCATATATTTT	CASSSTGFFGNTIYF
TRBV10-3	TRBJ2-5	-	TRBD2	TGTGCCATCAGTGGAAAAACTAGCGGGGGTTCAGAGACCCAGTACTTC	CAISGKTSGGSETQYF
TRBV11-2	TRBJ2-3	once	TRBD2	TGTGCCAGCAGCTTAGTTTTAGCGGGGAAAGATACGCAGTATTTT	CASSLVLAGKDTQYF
TRBV25-1	TRBJ1-6	-	-	TGTGCCAGCAGTGACTCGGGTGTTCGACCCCTCCACTTT	CASSDSGVRPLHF
TRBV30	TRBJ2-1	-	-	TGTGCCTGGAGTGATGGTAGCGGCGGCAATGAGCAGTTCTTC	CAWSDGSGGNEQFF
TRBV7-9	TRBJ1-4	-	TRBD1	TGTGCCAGCAGCTTATCCGGGACAGGGGCTGTAAATGAAAAACTGTTTTTT	CASSLSGTGAVNEKLFF
TRBV6-6	TRBJ1-3	few	-	TGTGCCAGCAGCCGAGACAGGACCTCTGGAAACACCATATATTTT	CASSRDRTSGNTIYF
TRBV30	TRBJ2-5	-	TRBD2	TGTGCCTGGTCCCGGGGGGGGACGGAGACCCAGTACTTC	CAWSRGGTETQYF
TRBV5-1	TRBJ1-2	-	-	TGCGCCAGCAGCTCGGAGGGCACAACTAACTATGGCTACACCTTC	CASSSEGTTNYGYTF
TRBV9	TRBJ2-1	-	-	TGTGCCAGCAGCCTTAGAGGGGGGGCAAGCTTGGGCAATGAGCAGTTCTTC	CASSLRGGASLGNEQFF
TRBV6-5	TRBJ1-1	-	-	TGTGCCAGCAACCAAGGGGCCCAGGCTTTCTTT	CASNQGAQAFF
TRBV5-8	TRBJ1-2	few	-	TGTGCCAGCAGCTTGGGACGGTGGGAGGCGGACTATGGCTACACCTTC	CASSLGRWEADYGYTF
TRBV7-7	TRBJ1-2	-	-	TGTGCGATAAAACAGGGAGACTATGGCTACACCTTC	CAIKQGDYGYTF
TRBV30	TRBJ1-6	-	-	TGTGCCTGGAGTGGTACGAGCAATTCACCCCTCCACTTT	CAWSGTSNSPLHF
TRBV4-1	TRBJ2-3	-	-	TGCGCCAGCAACCACCCTTTACGGGGGAGCACAGATACGCAGTATTTT	CASNHPLRGSTDTQYF
TRBV7-3	TRBJ2-5	-	TRBD1	TGTGCCAGCAGCCCTGGACAGGAGGAGACCCAGTACTTC	CASSPGQEETQYF
TRBV5-6	TRBJ1-3	-	-	TGTGCCAGCATCATAGGGGAAGGACGCTCTGGAAACACCATATATTTT	CASIIGEGRSGNTIYF